What follows are 19 T cell receptor beta chains derived from one specimen sequenced in a study of blood T cell repertoires in COVID-19. TCRdb's copy holds only in-frame clones and misses some; the assay was immunoSEQ multiplex PCR. The sample holds some 270,000 clones, approximately 86% seen once. The sample was peripheral blood. The receptors here all came from a man aged 40-50 years with active or convalescent COVID-19.

This chain uses TRBV19 with TRBJ2-3; the match to TRBD1 covers 9 bases. The length of the CDR3 is 16 residues. The junction had 7 bases not matched to a gene; V was cut back by 1 base and J by 5 bases. CDR1 and CDR2 (germline): LNHDA, SQIVND (reference sequence). As DNA, the CDR3 is TGTGCCAGTAGTATAGGGGACAGGGTTTCGGGAGATACGCAGTATTTT. This translates into CASSIGDRVSGDTQYF.

This clone was seen just once. The chain carries TRBV18 and TRBJ2-1; TRBD1 agrees at 9 bases. With V trimmed by 3 bases and J by 15 bases, 9 bases remained unmatched. The CDR3 sequence is 13 residues long. CDR1 is KGHSH, CDR2 LQKENI, per germline. The DNA for the CDR3 is TGTGCCAGCTCACCCAAACAGGGGGCTAGTCCGTTCTTC. Its translation: CASSPKQGASPFF.

This clone was seen a handful of times. The V and J genes are TRBV11-2 and TRBJ1-2, with D unresolved. V dropped 0 bases and J dropped 4 bases, with 12 bases sitting between them. Germline V gene data show CDR1 as SGHAT and CDR2 as FQNNGV. CDR3 length: 15 residues. For the CDR3, the DNA is TGTGCCAGCAGCTTAGATGGCGAGGGAAGCTATGGCTACACCTTC. Encoded protein: CASSLDGEGSYGYTF.

In its sample, this clone was seen once. The rearrangement uses TRBV6-5 and TRBJ2-3, with TRBD1 as a possible D gene (6 bases). Germline-derived CDR1 and CDR2 are MNHEY and SVGAGI. V was shortened by 6 bases and J by 4 bases, with 14 bases between the two germline ends. This CDR3 has 14 residues. The CDR3 bases are TGTGCCAGCAGAAAAACTACAGGGTCAGATACGCAGTATTTT. This sequence encodes CASRKTTGSDTQYF.

The rearrangement links TRBV25-1 to TRBJ1-5, with 9 bases fitting TRBD1. Looked up from germline, CDR1 is MGHDK and CDR2 is SYGVNS. V dropped 4 bases and J dropped 6; count of bases not matched to a gene: 10. This CDR3 comprises 16 residues. CDR3 bases: TGTGCCAGCAGTGGGGGGACAGGGATTTTGGGTCAGCCCCAGCATTTT. Its translation: CASSGGTGILGQPQHF. Variable domain in full (rest from reference TRBV25-1 and TRBJ1-5): EADIYQTPRYLVIGTGKKITLECSQTMGHDKMYWYQQDPGMELHLIHYSYGVNSTEKGDLSSESTVSRIRTEHFPLTLESARPSHTSQYLCASSGGTGILGQPQHFGDGTRLSIL.

The chain uses TRBV4-1 and TRBJ2-5, with TRBD1 identical over 7 bases. This CDR3 has 14 residues. Germline CDR1 and CDR2: MGHRA and YSYEKL. With V trimmed by 4 bases and J by 2 bases, 4 bases remained unmatched. The CDR3 sequence: CASSLTGQQETQYF. The CDR3 bases are TGCGCCAGCAGCCTTACGGGACAGCAAGAGACCCAGTACTTC.

This clone was observed a few times. As DNA, the CDR3 is TGTGCCAGCAGCTTGGCATTCTCGACAGGGGGCACTGAAGCTTTCTTT. Protein: CASSLAFSTGGTEAFF. The chain couples TRBV5-4 to TRBJ1-1; TRBD1 agrees at 9 bases. V lost 0 bases, J lost 4 bases, and 7 bases stayed unmatched. Germline-derived CDR1 and CDR2 are SGHNT and YYREEE (reference sequence). This CDR3 is 16 amino acids long.

This rearrangement joins TRBV3-1 (or the pseudogene TRBV3-2) to TRBJ2-1; 10 bases agree with TRBD1. CDR3 length equals 16 residues. Germline CDR1 and CDR2: LGHDT and YNNKEL (reference sequence). Trimming at V came to 0 bases and at J to 7 bases, leaving 6 bases not matched to a gene. The CDR3 protein is CASSQEGTGVRNEQFF. The CDR3 bases are TGTGCCAGCAGCCAAGAGGGGACAGGGGTGAGAAATGAGCAGTTCTTC.

The V and J genes are TRBV4-1 and TRBJ1-6; D not certain. The CDR3 has 16 amino acids. Germline CDR1 and CDR2: MGHRA and YSYEKL. V lost 0 bases and J lost 7, with 13 bases in between. The CDR3 region is CASSQEYAGNNSPLHF. The CDR3 DNA reads TGCGCCAGCAGCCAAGAGTATGCGGGAAACAATTCACCCCTCCACTTT.

This clone was counted a single time. The rearrangement uses TRBV5-1 and TRBJ2-1; TRBD1 agrees at 11 bases. From germline, CDR1 is SGHRS and CDR2 YFSETQ. The CDR3 sequence is 15 residues long. After removal of 7 bases from V and 4 bases from J, the junction contained 7 bases not matched to a gene. CDR3 nucleotide sequence: TGCGCCAGCGGAGGCCGGGACAGGGGGTACAATGAGCAGTTCTTC. This codes for CASGGRDRGYNEQFF.

This clone was recorded once. J is TRBJ1-4 and V is TRBV28; possibly TRBD1 for D (6 bases). This CDR3 is built from 14 residues. Germline values: CDR1 MDHEN, CDR2 SYDVKM. With 2 bases removed from V and 7 bases from J, the gap between germline ends came to 11 bases. This chain's CDR3 is CASSLGQLGEKLFF. In DNA, the CDR3 is TGTGCCAGCAGTTTAGGACAGTTAGGTGAAAAACTGTTTTTT.

This clone came up once. The rearrangement links TRBV7-9 to TRBJ1-1, with 7 bases aligning to TRBD1. The CDR3 runs 14 residues. Trimming cost V 2 bases and J 4 bases; bases outside gene matches: 4. Germline V gene lookup returns CDR1 SEHNR and CDR2 FQNEAQ (reference sequence). The CDR3 sequence: CASSLQGVGTEAFF. CDR3 bases: TGTGCCAGCAGCTTACAGGGGGTTGGCACTGAAGCTTTCTTT.

The chain has TRBV7-9 and TRBJ1-5; D not resolved. The ends were cut back, 5 bases at V and 2 bases at J, with 10 bases in the middle. Germline-derived CDR1 and CDR2 are SEHNR and FQNEAQ (reference sequence). The CDR3 length is 14 residues. CDR3 in DNA: TGTGCCAGCAGCGCCTCCAGCGGCAATCAGCCCCAGCATTTT. Translating it yields CASSASSGNQPQHF.

CDR3: CASSPPRSGNTIYF. The CDR3 coding sequence is TGTGCCAGCAGTCCGCCACGGTCTGGAAACACCATATATTTT. V is TRBV28 and J is TRBJ1-3; D is ambiguous. Per germline, CDR1 MDHEN and CDR2 SYDVKM. V gave up 5 bases and J gave up 1 base, with 9 bases separating them. This CDR3 spans 14 amino acids.

The genes are TRBV24-1 and TRBJ2-7, with 9 bases lining up with TRBD1. There are 16 residues in the CDR3. Germline-derived CDR1 and CDR2 are KGHDR and SFDVKD. With 4 bases clipped from V and 0 bases from J, the junction kept 6 bases outside the gene matches. The CDR3 sequence: CATSDPGTGNSYEQYF. CDR3 DNA sequence: TGTGCCACCAGTGACCCTGGGACAGGGAACTCCTACGAGCAGTACTTC.

The chain joins TRBV9 to TRBJ2-5; no clear D gene. The V end was cut by 0 bases, the J end by 1 base, with 4 bases between. This CDR3 has 13 residues. Germline CDR1 is SGDLS and CDR2 is YYNGEE. In DNA form, the CDR3 reads TGTGCCAGCAGCGTAGATCTCCAAGAGACCCAGTACTTC. It translates to CASSVDLQETQYF.

V usage is TRBV27 and J usage is TRBJ2-7; D gene unclear. Trimming took off 4 bases at V and 3 bases at J, with 4 bases between the two ends. CDR1 is MNHEY, CDR2 SMNVEV, per germline (reference sequence). This CDR3 comprises 11 residues. CDR3 in DNA: TGTGCCAGCAGTTGGCACTACGAGCAGTACTTC. Its translation is CASSWHYEQYF.

In the case of this clone: The junction differs from germline at one of its ends, possibly a read error. The V call is TRBV7-9, the J call TRBJ2-1, with D perhaps matching TRBD1 (6 bases). Per the germline V gene, CDR1 is SEHNR and CDR2 is FQNEAQ (reference sequence). This CDR3 has 16 amino acids. The CDR3 region has the DNA TGTGCCAGCAGCTTTGACCCGGACAGAGGGGACAATGGGCAGTTCTTC. Its translation is CASSFDPDRGDNGQFF.

In the case of this clone: This same CDR3 is encoded by further DNA sequences in the sample. This chain connects TRBV2 to TRBJ2-1; 8 positions agree with TRBD1. The ends lost 5 bases at V and 4 bases at J; junction bases unmatched: 1. Germline CDR1 and CDR2: SNHLY and FYNNEI. This CDR3 has 13 residues. In DNA, the CDR3 is TGTGCCAGCAGTCGACAGGGGTACAATGAGCAGTTCTTC. Protein sequence: CASSRQGYNEQFF.